The next 3 T cell receptor beta chains were all read from a single sample in a study of blood T cell repertoires in COVID-19. Profiled with immunoSEQ multiplex PCR; TCRdb holds only in-frame clones, not every one. The sample carries tens of thousands of clones, around nine tenths recorded once. Sequencing input: peripheral blood. These TCRs come from a woman aged 55-69 years with acute or convalescent COVID-19.

Concerning this clone itself: Its ends do not fully match the called genes, so a read error is possible. The rearrangement links TRBV28 to TRBJ1-6; D is unresolved. CDR3 length: 15 amino acids. Per the germline V gene, CDR1 is MDHEN and CDR2 is SYDVKM. CDR3 amino acids: CASRFSRNYDSPLHF. The CDR3 DNA follows: TGTGCCAGCAGGTTCTCGAGGAACTATGATTCACCCCTCCACTTT.

The V and J genes are TRBV5-1 and TRBJ1-1, with D perhaps matching TRBD1 (6 bases). CDR1 and CDR2 (germline): SGHRS, YFSETQ. Deletions cut 1 base from V and 6 bases from J, with 16 bases between. This CDR3 is built from 15 residues. The CDR3 DNA sequence: TGCGCCAGCAGCTTGCCAAGTCCAGGGGTGGCTGAAGCTTTCTTT. It is translated as CASSLPSPGVAEAFF.

The gene calls are TRBV7-3 and TRBJ2-1; D possibly corresponds to TRBD2 (5 bases). The CDR3 covers 13 residues. The V end was cut by 5 bases, the J end by 7 bases, with 12 bases between. Germline lookup yields CDR1 SGHTA and CDR2 FQGTGA. The CDR3 is CASSVMRENEQFF. Written as DNA, the CDR3 is TGTGCCAGCAGCGTGATGAGGGAGAATGAGCAGTTCTTC.